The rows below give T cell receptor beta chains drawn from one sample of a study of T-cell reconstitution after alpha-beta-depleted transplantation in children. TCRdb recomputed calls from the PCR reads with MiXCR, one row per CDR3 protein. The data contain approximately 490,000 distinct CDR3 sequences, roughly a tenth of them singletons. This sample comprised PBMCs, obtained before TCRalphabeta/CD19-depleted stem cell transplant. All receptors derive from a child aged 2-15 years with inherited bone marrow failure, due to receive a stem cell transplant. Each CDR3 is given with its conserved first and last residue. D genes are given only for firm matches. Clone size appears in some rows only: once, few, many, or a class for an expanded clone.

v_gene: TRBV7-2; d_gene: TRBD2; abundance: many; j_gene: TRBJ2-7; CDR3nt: TGTGCCAGCAGCATGACTAGCGGCCAGCCAAAGTCCTACGAGCAGTACTTC; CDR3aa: CASSMTSGQPKSYEQYF
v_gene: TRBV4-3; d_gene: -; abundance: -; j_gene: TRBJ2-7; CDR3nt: TGCGCCAGCAGCCAGACACCAACAGTCGTTGAGCAGTACTTC; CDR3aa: CASSQTPTVVEQYF
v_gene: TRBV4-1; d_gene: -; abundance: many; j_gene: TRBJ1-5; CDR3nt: TGCGCCAGCAGCCAACGGCAGGCACTAGGCAATCAGCCCCAGCATTTT; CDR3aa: CASSQRQALGNQPQHF
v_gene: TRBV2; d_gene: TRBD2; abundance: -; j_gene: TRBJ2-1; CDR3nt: TGTGCCAGCACGGGAGGCGGGCTCGAGCAGTTCTTC; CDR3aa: CASTGGGLEQFF
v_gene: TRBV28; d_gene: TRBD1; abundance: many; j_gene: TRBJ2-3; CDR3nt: TGTGCCAGCAGTATCGCGGGACAGGGGGCAGATACGCAGTATTTT; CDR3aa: CASSIAGQGADTQYF
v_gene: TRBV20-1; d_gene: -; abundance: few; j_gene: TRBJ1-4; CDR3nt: TGCAGTGCTACTGCCCCGGCAACTAATGAAAAACTGTTTTTT; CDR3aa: CSATAPATNEKLFF
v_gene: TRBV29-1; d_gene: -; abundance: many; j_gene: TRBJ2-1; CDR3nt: TGCAGCGTTGGCACTTCCTACAATGAGCAGTTCTTC; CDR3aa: CSVGTSYNEQFF
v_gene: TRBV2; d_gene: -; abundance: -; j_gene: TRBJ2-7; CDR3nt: TGTGCCAGCAGTGAAGGGACAGCCACCTACGAGCAGTACTTC; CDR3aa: CASSEGTATYEQYF
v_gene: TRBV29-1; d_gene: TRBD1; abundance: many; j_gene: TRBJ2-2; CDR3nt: TGCAGCGTCCGGACAGGGACCGGGGAGCTGTTTTTT; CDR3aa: CSVRTGTGELFF
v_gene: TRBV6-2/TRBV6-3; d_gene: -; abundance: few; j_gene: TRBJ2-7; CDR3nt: TGTGCCAGCAGTAGAGCGACACCCTACGAGCAGTACTTC; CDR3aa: CASSRATPYEQYF
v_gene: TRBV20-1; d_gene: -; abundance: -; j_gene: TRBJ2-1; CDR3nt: TGCAGTGCTGGAGAGACAGCCTACAATGAGCAGTTCTTC; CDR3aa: CSAGETAYNEQFF
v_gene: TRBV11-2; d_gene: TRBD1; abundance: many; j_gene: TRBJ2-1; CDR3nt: TGTGCCAGCACCCTTACCGGGACAGGGCTGCTTTACGAGCAGTTCTTC; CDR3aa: CASTLTGTGLLYEQFF
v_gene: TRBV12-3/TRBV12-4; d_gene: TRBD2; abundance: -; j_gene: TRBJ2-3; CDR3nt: TGTGCCAGCAGTTTAGCGCTGGGGCGGGGGAGGGATACGCAGTATTTT; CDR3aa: CASSLALGRGRDTQYF
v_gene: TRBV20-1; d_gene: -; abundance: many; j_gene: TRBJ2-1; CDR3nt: TGCAGTGCTAGAATCCGTAGCTCCTACAATGAGCAGTTCTTC; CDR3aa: CSARIRSSYNEQFF
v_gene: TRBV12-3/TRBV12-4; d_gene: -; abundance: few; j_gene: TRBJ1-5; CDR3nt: TGTGCCAGCAGTTTTTCTCATGATAGCAATCAGCCCCAGCATTTT; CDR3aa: CASSFSHDSNQPQHF
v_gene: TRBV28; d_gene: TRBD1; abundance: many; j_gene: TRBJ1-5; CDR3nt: TGTGCCAGCAGTTTAGACAGGGAGGTCAATCAGCCCCAGCATTTT; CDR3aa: CASSLDREVNQPQHF
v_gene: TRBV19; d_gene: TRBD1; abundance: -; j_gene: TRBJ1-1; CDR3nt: TGTGCCAGTAGGGATGGCGACAGGGAGAACACTGAAGCTTTCTTT; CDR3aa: CASRDGDRENTEAFF
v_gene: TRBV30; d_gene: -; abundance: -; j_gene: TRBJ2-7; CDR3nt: TGTGCCTGGATGGGAGCTGGGTGGCACGAGCAGTACTTC; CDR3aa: CAWMGAGWHEQYF
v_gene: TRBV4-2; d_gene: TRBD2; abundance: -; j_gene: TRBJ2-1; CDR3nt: TGTGCCAGCAGCCACTTTGCTGCGGGGGGCGGCTACAATGAGCAGTTCTTC; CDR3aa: CASSHFAAGGGYNEQFF
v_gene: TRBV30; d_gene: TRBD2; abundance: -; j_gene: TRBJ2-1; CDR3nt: TGTGCCTGGACCCCCTCCCTCTACACTAGCGGGAGGAACTACAATGAGCAGTTCTTC; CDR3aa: CAWTPSLYTSGRNYNEQFF
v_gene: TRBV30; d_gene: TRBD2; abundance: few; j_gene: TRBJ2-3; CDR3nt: TGTGCCTGGAGTGAGGGACTACTTAGCACAGATACGCAGTATTTT; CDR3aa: CAWSEGLLSTDTQYF
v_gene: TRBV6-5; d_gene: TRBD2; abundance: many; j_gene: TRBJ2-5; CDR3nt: TGTGCCAGCAGTACCCCGGGACTAGTCCAAGAGACCCAGTACTTC; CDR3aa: CASSTPGLVQETQYF